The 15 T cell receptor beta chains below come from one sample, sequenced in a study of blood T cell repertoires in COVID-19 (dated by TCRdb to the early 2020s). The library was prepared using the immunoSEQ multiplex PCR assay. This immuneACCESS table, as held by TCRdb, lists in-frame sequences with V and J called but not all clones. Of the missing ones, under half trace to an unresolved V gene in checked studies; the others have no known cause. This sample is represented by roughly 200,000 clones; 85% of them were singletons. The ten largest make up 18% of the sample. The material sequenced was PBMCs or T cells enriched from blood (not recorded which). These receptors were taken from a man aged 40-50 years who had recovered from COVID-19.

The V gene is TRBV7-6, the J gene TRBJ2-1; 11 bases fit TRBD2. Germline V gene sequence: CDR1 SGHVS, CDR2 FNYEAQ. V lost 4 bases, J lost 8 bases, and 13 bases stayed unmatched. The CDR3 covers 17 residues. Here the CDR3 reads CASSSDSGRASVDEQFF. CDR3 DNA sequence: TGTGCCAGCAGCTCAGATAGCGGGAGGGCCTCAGTTGATGAGCAGTTCTTC.

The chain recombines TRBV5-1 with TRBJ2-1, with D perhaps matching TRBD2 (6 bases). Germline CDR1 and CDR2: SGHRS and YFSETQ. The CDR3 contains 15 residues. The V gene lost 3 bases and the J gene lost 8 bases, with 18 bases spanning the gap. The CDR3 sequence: CASSSFRTTGHEQFF. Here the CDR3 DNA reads TGCGCCAGCAGCTCCTTTAGGACTACAGGACATGAGCAGTTCTTC.

The chain's CDR3 is CASSPDTSGGSYEQYF. The CDR3 nucleotides are TGTGCCAGCTCACCGGACACTAGCGGGGGTTCCTACGAGCAGTACTTC. The chain employs TRBV18 and TRBJ2-7; 11 nucleotides align to TRBD2. The CDR3 spans 16 residues. J lost 1 base, V lost 3 bases, and 5 bases had no gene match. Germline V gene data show CDR1 as KGHSH and CDR2 as LQKENI.

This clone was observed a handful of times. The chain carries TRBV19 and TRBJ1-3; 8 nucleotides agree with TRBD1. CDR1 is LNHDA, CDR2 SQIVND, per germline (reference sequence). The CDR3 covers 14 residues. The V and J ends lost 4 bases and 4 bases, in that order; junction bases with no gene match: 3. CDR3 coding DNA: TGTGCCAGTAGTACGGACAGGGCAGGAAACACCATATATTTT. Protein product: CASSTDRAGNTIYF.

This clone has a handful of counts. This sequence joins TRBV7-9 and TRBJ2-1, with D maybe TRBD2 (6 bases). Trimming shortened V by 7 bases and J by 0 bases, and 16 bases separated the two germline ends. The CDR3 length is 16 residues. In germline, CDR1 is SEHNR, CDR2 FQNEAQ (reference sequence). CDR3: CASTHILGGSYNEQFF. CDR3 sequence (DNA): TGTGCCAGCACCCATATATTGGGGGGCTCCTACAATGAGCAGTTCTTC. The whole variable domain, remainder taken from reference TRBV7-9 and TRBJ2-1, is DTGVSQNPRHKITKRGQNVTFRCDPISEHNRLYWYRQTLGQGPEFLTYFQNEAQLEKSRLLSDRFSAERPKGSFSTLEIQRTEQGDSAMYLCASTHILGGSYNEQFFGPGTRLTVL.

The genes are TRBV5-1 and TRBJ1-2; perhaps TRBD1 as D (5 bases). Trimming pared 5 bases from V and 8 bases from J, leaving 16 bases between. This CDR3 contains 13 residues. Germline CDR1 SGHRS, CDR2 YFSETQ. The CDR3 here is CASRQDSLGGYTF. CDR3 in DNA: TGCGCCAGCAGGCAAGACAGTCTGGGGGGCTACACCTTC.

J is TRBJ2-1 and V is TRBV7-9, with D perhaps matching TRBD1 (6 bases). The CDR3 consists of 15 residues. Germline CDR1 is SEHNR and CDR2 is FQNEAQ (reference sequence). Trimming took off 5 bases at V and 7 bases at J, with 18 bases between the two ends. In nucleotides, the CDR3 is TGTGCCAGCAGCCTAACAGGGCTTGGTAGGAATGAGCAGTTCTTC. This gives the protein CASSLTGLGRNEQFF.

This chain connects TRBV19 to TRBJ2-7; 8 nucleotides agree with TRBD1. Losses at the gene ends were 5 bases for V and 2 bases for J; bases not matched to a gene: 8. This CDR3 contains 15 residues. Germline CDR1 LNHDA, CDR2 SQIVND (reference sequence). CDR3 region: CASSGGTGFTYEQYF. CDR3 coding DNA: TGTGCCAGTAGTGGCGGGACAGGATTCACCTACGAGCAGTACTTC.

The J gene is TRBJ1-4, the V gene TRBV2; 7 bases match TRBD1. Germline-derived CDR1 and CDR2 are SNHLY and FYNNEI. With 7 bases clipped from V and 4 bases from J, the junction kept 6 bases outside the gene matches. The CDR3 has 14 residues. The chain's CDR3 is CASMFGTDNEKLFF. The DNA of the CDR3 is TGTGCCAGCATGTTCGGGACAGATAATGAAAAACTGTTTTTT.

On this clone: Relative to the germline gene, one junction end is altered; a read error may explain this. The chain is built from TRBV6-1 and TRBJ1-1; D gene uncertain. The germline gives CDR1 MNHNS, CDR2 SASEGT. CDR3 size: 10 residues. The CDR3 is CASSEARTDF. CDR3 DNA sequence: TGTGCCAGCAGTGAAGCGCGAACAGATTTT.

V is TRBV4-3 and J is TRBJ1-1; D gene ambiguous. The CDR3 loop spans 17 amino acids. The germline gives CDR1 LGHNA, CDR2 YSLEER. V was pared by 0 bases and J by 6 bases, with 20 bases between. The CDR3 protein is CASSQDLTSRLNPEAFF. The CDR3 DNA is TGCGCCAGCAGCCAAGATCTGACTTCCCGTTTGAATCCTGAAGCTTTCTTT.

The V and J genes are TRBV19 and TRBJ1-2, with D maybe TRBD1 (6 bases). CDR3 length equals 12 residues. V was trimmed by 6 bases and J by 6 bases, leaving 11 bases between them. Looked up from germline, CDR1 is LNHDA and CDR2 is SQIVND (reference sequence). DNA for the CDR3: TGTGCCAGTAGGGGGGCCCAGGATGGCTACACCTTC. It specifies CASRGAQDGYTF.

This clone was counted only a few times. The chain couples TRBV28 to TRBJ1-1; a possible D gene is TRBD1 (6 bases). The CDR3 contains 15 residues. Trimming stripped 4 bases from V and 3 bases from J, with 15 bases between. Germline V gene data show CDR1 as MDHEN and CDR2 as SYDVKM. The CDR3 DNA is TGTGCCAGCAGTTCACTATCAGGGGCATACACTGAAGCTTTCTTT. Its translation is CASSSLSGAYTEAFF.

CDR3 sequence (DNA): TGTGCCAGCTCACCACAAACGGGATCAAACACCGGGGAGCTGTTTTTT. Residues: CASSPQTGSNTGELFF. The gene calls are TRBV18 and TRBJ2-2; maybe TRBD2 (5 bases). The germline gives CDR1 KGHSH, CDR2 LQKENI. Trimming cost V 1 base and J 2 bases, with 11 bases left between them. The CDR3 runs to 16 residues.

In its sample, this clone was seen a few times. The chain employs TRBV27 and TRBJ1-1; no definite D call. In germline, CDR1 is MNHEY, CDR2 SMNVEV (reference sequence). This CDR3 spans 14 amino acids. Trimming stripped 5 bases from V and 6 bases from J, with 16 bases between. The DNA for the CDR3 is TGTGCCAGCAGTCCCGGGTCTTTCGACCCTGAAGCTTTCTTT. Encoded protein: CASSPGSFDPEAFF.